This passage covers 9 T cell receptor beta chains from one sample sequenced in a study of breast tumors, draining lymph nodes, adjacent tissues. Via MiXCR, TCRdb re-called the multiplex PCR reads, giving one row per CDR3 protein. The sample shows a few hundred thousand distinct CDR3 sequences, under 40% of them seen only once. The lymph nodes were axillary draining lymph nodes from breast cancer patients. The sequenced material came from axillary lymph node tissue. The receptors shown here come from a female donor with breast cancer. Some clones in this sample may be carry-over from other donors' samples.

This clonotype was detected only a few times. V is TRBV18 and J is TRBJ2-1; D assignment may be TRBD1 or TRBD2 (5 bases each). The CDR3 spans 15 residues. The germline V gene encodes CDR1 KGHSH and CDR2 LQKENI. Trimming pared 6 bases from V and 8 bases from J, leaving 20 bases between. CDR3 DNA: TGTGCCAGCTCCCCGGATGGCAGGGCGGGCCATGAGCAGTTCTTC. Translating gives CASSPDGRAGHEQFF.

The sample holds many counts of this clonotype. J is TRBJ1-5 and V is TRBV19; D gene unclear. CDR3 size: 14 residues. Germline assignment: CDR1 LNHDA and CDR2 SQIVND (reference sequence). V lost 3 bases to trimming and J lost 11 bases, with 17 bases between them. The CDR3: CASSMGWGLRAQHF. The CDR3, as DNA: TGTGCCAGTAGTATGGGATGGGGATTAAGGGCCCAGCATTTT.

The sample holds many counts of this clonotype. The CDR3 sequence is CASRSQSPGNTIYF. The CDR3 coding sequence is TGTGCCAGCAGGTCCCAGTCTCCGGGAAACACCATATATTTT. V is TRBV7-9 and J is TRBJ1-3; D is ambiguous. Trimming took off 6 bases at V and 4 bases at J, with 13 bases between the two ends. CDR3 length: 14 residues. CDR1 is SEHNR, CDR2 FQNEAQ, per germline (reference sequence).

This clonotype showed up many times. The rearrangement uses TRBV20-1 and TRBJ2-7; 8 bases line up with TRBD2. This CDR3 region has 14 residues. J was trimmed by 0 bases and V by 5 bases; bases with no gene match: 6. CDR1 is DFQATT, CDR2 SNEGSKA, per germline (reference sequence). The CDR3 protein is CSAVTSENSYEQYF. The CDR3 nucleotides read TGCAGTGCTGTGACTAGCGAGAACTCCTACGAGCAGTACTTC.

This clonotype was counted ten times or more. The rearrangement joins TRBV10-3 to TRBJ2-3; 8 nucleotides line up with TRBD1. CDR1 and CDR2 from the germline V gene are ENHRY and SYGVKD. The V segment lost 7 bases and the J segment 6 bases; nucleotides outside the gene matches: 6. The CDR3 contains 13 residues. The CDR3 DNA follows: TGTGCCATCAAAGGGACAGGCCTGGATACGCAGTATTTT. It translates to CAIKGTGLDTQYF.

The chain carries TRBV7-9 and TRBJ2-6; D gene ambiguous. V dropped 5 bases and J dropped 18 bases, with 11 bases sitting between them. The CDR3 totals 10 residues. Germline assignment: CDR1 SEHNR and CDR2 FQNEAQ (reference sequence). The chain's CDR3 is CASSPSYRTF. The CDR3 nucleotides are TGTGCCAGCAGCCCTTCGTATCGGACTTTC. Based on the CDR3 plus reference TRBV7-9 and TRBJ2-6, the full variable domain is DTGVSQNPRHKITKRGQNVTFRCDPISEHNRLYWYRQTLGQGPEFLTYFQNEAQLEKSRLLSDRFSAERPKGSFSTLEIQRTEQGDSAMYLCASSPSYRTFGAGSRLTVL.

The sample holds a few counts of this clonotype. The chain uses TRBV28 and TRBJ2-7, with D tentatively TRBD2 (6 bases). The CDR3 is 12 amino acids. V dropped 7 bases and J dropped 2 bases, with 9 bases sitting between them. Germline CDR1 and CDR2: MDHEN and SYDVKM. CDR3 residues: CASIAATYEQYF. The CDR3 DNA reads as TGTGCCAGCATAGCGGCCACCTACGAGCAGTACTTC.

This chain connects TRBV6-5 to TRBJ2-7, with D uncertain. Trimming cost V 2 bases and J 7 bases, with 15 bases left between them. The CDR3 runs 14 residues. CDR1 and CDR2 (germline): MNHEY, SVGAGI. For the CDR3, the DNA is TGTGCCAGCAGTTACCCGTTCCGGACCGGTGAGCAGTACTTC. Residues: CASSYPFRTGEQYF.

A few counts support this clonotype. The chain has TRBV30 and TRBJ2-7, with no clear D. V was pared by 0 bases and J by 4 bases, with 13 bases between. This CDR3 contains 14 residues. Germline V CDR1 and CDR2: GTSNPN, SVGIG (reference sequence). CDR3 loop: CAWSVPPPIYEQYF. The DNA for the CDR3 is TGTGCCTGGAGTGTACCCCCCCCAATTTACGAGCAGTACTTC.